A single sample is the source of the 21 T cell receptor beta chains below, sequenced in a study of PD-1 blockade in classical Hodgkin lymphoma. Each patient relapsed following autologous stem cell transplantation, and prior brentuximab vedotin exposure differed. Profiling relied on immunoSEQ multiplex PCR, and the TCRdb table lists in-frame clones only, not all of them. The profile shows about 43,000 clones, roughly three quarters of them singletons. Material: peripheral blood mononuclear cells (PBMCs), obtained before the second cycle of nivolumab. These receptors were collected from a human donor with classical Hodgkin lymphoma.

The rearrangement joins TRBV7-2 to TRBJ1-5, with D possibly being TRBD1 (6 bases). This CDR3 contains 16 residues. V lost 1 base, J lost 6 bases, and 16 bases lay in between. Germline V CDR1 and CDR2: SGHTA, FQGNSA. CDR3 in amino acids: CASSLGGRGSGQPQHF. The CDR3 DNA is TGTGCCAGCAGCTTAGGCGGCAGGGGATCGGGTCAGCCCCAGCATTTT.

The gene calls are TRBV6-4 and TRBJ1-5; D call uncertain. Germline V lookup: CDR1 MRHNA, CDR2 SNTAGT. Trimming shortened V by 5 bases and J by 0 bases, and 23 bases separated the two germline ends. The CDR3 spans 19 residues. CDR3 bases: TGTGCCAGCAGTCCCCCTACAAGGCTCGGCGCTTATAGCAATCAGCCCCAGCATTTT. It encodes CASSPPTRLGAYSNQPQHF.

The rearrangement links TRBV14 to TRBJ1-2; D may be TRBD1 (5 bases). V dropped 1 base and J dropped 4 bases, with 13 bases sitting between them. The CDR3 length is 15 residues. Germline V lookup: CDR1 SGHDN, CDR2 FVKESK. CDR3 in DNA: TGTGCCAGCAGCCAAGGAAGGGGCCCCTTCTATGGCTACACCTTC. The encoded protein is CASSQGRGPFYGYTF.

The J gene is TRBJ2-7, the V gene TRBV5-6; a possible D gene is TRBD1 (5 bases). The CDR3 spans 11 residues. Looked up from germline, CDR1 is SGHDT and CDR2 is YYEEEE. The germline V and J ends were trimmed by 4 bases and 11 bases, with 13 bases remaining between them. The CDR3 DNA reads TGTGCCAGCAGCCTTGAGACAGAGGAGTACTTC. This translates into CASSLETEEYF. Complete variable domain (other parts from reference TRBV5-6 and TRBJ2-7): DAGVTQSPTHLIKTRGQQVTLRCSPKSGHDTVSWYQQALGQGPQFIFQYYEEEERQRGNFPDRFSGHQFPNYSSELNVNALLLGDSALYLCASSLETEEYFGPGTRLTVT.

V gene TRBV6-1 combines with J gene TRBJ2-5; the D gene is possibly TRBD2 (5 bases). V gave up 9 bases and J gave up 1 base, with 9 bases separating them. CDR3 size: 12 residues. Germline V gives CDR1 MNHNS, CDR2 SASEGT. For the CDR3, the DNA is TGTGCCAGTACCACTAGCCAAGAGACCCAGTACTTC. This sequence encodes CASTTSQETQYF.

This sequence joins TRBV7-8 and TRBJ1-6; 9 bases match TRBD1. There are 17 residues in the CDR3. CDR1 and CDR2 from the germline V gene are SGHVS and FQNEAQ. After removal of 2 bases from V and 7 bases from J, the junction contained 9 bases not matched to a gene. The CDR3 loop reads CASSLPLTGTGNSPLHF. The CDR3 bases are TGTGCCAGCAGCTTACCCTTGACGGGGACAGGGAATTCACCCCTCCACTTT.

The CDR3: CASSSPGSKQGQFF. The CDR3 nucleotides are TGTGCCAGCAGTTCCCCCGGGAGCAAACAAGGGCAGTTCTTC. The chain employs TRBV28 and TRBJ2-1, with D perhaps TRBD2 (6 bases). Germline CDR1 is MDHEN and CDR2 is SYDVKM. The CDR3 loop spans 14 amino acids. The V end lost 4 bases, the J end lost 12 bases, and 19 bases lay between the germline ends. Together with reference TRBV28 and TRBJ2-1, the CDR3 gives the full variable domain: DVKVTQSSRYLVKRTGEKVFLECVQDMDHENMFWYRQDPGLGLRLIYFSYDVKMKEKGDIPEGYSVSREKKERFSLILESASTNQTSMYLCASSSPGSKQGQFFGPGTRLTVL.

The chain combines TRBV6-1 with TRBJ1-3; D uncertain. Germline V gives CDR1 MNHNS, CDR2 SASEGT. The CDR3 sequence is 15 residues long. With 6 bases removed from V and 0 bases from J, the gap between germline ends came to 12 bases. The CDR3 DNA reads TGTGCCAGCAGAGAGGCGGCAAACTCTGGAAACACCATATATTTT. This sequence encodes CASREAANSGNTIYF.

The chain is built from TRBV6-5 and TRBJ2-2; no firm D call. CDR3 size: 13 residues. Germline CDR1 reads MNHEY; CDR2 reads SVGAGI. The V end was cut by 4 bases, the J end by 3 bases, with 6 bases between. CDR3 protein: CASSFSHTGELFF. DNA of the CDR3: TGTGCCAGCAGTTTTAGCCACACCGGGGAGCTGTTTTTT.

This chain connects TRBV11-1 to TRBJ2-5; D is undetermined. TRBJ2-7 explains the end of the DNA better; the J call may be wrong. This CDR3 is built from 12 residues. Germline assignment: CDR1 SGHAT and CDR2 FQDESV (reference sequence). The CDR3 DNA reads TGTGCCAGCTCTGTTAGGTCCTACGAGCAGTACTTC. Translated: CASSVRSYEQYF.

The rearrangement joins TRBV7-2 to TRBJ2-6; D unresolved. Trimming shortened V by 1 base and J by 2 bases, and 15 bases separated the two germline ends. CDR3 size: 18 residues. CDR1 SGHTA and CDR2 FQGNSA come from the germline V gene. CDR3 nucleotide sequence: TGTGCCAGCAGCTTAGTGGCAGAAAGAGTCCCTGGGGCCAACGTCCTGACTTTC. It specifies CASSLVAERVPGANVLTF.

The rearrangement links TRBV28 to TRBJ2-7, with TRBD1 matching over 8 bases. The CDR3 runs to 17 residues. The junction had 9 bases not matched to a gene; V was cut back by 2 bases and J by 0 bases. Germline CDR1 is MDHEN and CDR2 is SYDVKM. The CDR3 nucleotides are TGTGCCAGCAGTTTAATGTTTCGGGACAGGAGCTCCTACGAGCAGTACTTC. Translated: CASSLMFRDRSSYEQYF.

V gene TRBV9 combines with J gene TRBJ2-7; 8 nucleotides align to TRBD2. The length of the CDR3 is 15 residues. CDR1 and CDR2 (germline): SGDLS, YYNGEE. V dropped 3 bases and J dropped 3; count of bases not matched to a gene: 8. The CDR3 reads CASSALGGAGYEQYF. CDR3 DNA sequence: TGTGCCAGCAGCGCCCTCGGGGGGGCCGGCTACGAGCAGTACTTC.

This chain connects TRBV19 to TRBJ2-5; 8 bases map to TRBD1. V lost 5 bases to trimming and J lost 4 bases; unmatched junction nucleotides: 9. CDR3 length: 15 amino acids. CDR1 is LNHDA, CDR2 SQIVND, per germline (reference sequence). CDR3 in DNA: TGTGCCAGTAGTCGCGTCAGGGGGACAGGAGAGACCCAGTACTTC. It codes for CASSRVRGTGETQYF.

This chain connects TRBV4-1 to TRBJ2-5; TRBD2 matches 9 bases. There are 16 residues in the CDR3. V shed 1 base and J 4 bases; nucleotides not matched to a gene: 7. The V gene's germline CDR1 is MGHRA and CDR2 YSYEKL. The CDR3 protein is CASSQVLAGVVETQYF. The CDR3 nucleotides read TGCGCCAGCAGCCAAGTTTTAGCGGGGGTGGTAGAGACCCAGTACTTC.

The chain is built from TRBV10-3 and TRBJ2-2; 9 bases are shared with TRBD1. V gave up 2 bases and J gave up 5 bases; unmatched junction bases: 6. CDR1 ENHRY and CDR2 SYGVKD come from the germline V gene. CDR3 length equals 16 residues. In DNA, the CDR3 is TGTGCCATCAGTGAGCAAGGACAGGGGTGGACCGGGGAGCTGTTTTTT. This translates into CAISEQGQGWTGELFF.

The chain uses TRBV6-1 and TRBJ2-5; D unclear. V was shortened by 4 bases and J by 1 base, with 7 bases between the two germline ends. CDR1 and CDR2 (germline): MNHNS, SASEGT. The CDR3 consists of 13 residues. The chain's CDR3 is CASSVAFQETQYF. In DNA, the CDR3 is TGTGCCAGCAGTGTAGCCTTCCAAGAGACCCAGTACTTC.

This clone has a single count. The chain joins TRBV5-1 to TRBJ1-4; D is ambiguous. Trimming left V 1 base short and J 8 bases short, with 15 bases between. The V gene's germline CDR1 is SGHRS and CDR2 YFSETQ. This CDR3 is built from 15 residues. CDR3 DNA: TGCGCCAGCAGCTTGTTGCAGCCCAGTGAAGAAAAACTGTTTTTT. Protein sequence: CASSLLQPSEEKLFF.

The CDR3 DNA reads TGTGCCAGCAGCGTAGATGGGGGAGAAGCATCAGATACGCAGTATTTT. This gives the protein CASSVDGGEASDTQYF. The chain uses TRBV9 and TRBJ2-3; D may correspond to TRBD1 or TRBD2 (5 bases each). This CDR3 is 16 amino acids long. The V gene's germline CDR1 is SGDLS and CDR2 YYNGEE. V was clipped by 0 bases and J by 4 bases, with 15 bases between them.

This clone is deemed medium-sized (0.01 to 0.1%). The rearrangement uses TRBV5-5 and TRBJ1-1; TRBD1 matches 8 bases. Germline lookup yields CDR1 SGHKS and CDR2 YYEKEE (reference sequence). Losses at the gene ends were 0 bases for V and 7 bases for J; bases not matched to a gene: 2. The CDR3 has 13 amino acids. The CDR3 region is CASSLGTGGEAFF. CDR3 DNA sequence: TGTGCCAGCAGCTTGGGTACAGGGGGTGAAGCTTTCTTT.

The rearrangement links TRBV4-2 to TRBJ2-1; TRBD2 matches at 11 bases. The CDR3 extends over 19 amino acids. Per germline, CDR1 LGHNA and CDR2 YNFKEQ. V gave up 0 bases and J gave up 4 bases; unmatched junction bases: 11. CDR3 amino acids: CASSQESLAGAARYNEQFF. CDR3 nucleotides: TGTGCCAGCAGCCAAGAATCACTAGCGGGAGCCGCAAGGTACAATGAGCAGTTCTTC.